This TCR beta chain was documented in a study of neurological immune-mediated disorders. Notes on the study in general: HTLV-1-associated myelopathy ranked highest for TCR clonal expansion and multiple sclerosis lowest, beneath healthy controls.

This sample's time point: longitudinal time-point 3. It was blood bank volunteers in Maryland, USA who made up the healthy controls. With 7 bases removed from V and 0 bases from J, the gap between germline ends came to 9 bases. This CDR3 has 12 residues. Germline V gene sequence: CDR1 SQVTM, CDR2 ANQGSEA. With respect to this clonotype: Its antigen is unknown. This may arise from a read error, as a much more abundant clone is one base away. The conserved closing phenylalanine or tryptophan is absent in this CDR3, likely reflecting a read error.

cDNA was made by 5'RACE with 10-nucleotide random UMIs. Per sequencing run, 15-18 subjects together gave over 180 million TCR-beta sequences. MiXCR, applied by TCRdb to the 5' RACE reads, yields one record per CDR3 protein. The table includes some 55,000 distinct CDR3 sequences, 8% to 9% detected once. The sequence was obtained from a woman aged 40 to 55 in good health. The specimen sequenced was PBMCs. V usage is TRBV29-1 and J usage is TRBJ1-1; D is undetermined. The CDR3 coding sequence is TGCAGCGCCATCTACATGAACACTGAAGCTTTCTTA. As protein: CSAIYMNTEAFL.